The rows below give T cell receptor beta chains drawn from one sample of a study of cytomegalovirus exposure and HLA in healthy donors. Profiling relied on immunoSEQ multiplex PCR, and the TCRdb table lists in-frame clones only, not all of them. The sample contains around 100,000 clones, around 76% of which appear only once. The source material was PBMCs. These TCRs come from a woman aged 45-65 years in good health and CMV-seropositive. The CDR3 runs from the conserved cysteine through the conserved F or W. A D gene is named only where the DNA matches it firmly. Rows may omit the clone size; those that give it use once, few, many or a size class.

>once|-|TRBV27|TRBJ2-5
CASSLSGGRGETQYF
TGTGCCAGCAGTTTAAGTGGGGGCAGAGGCGAGACCCAGTACTTC
>-|-|TRBV10-3|TRBJ1-1
CAISESTDTEAFF
TGTGCCATCAGTGAGTCGACAGACACTGAAGCTTTCTTT
>-|-|TRBV6-6|TRBJ1-1
CASKTSLDTEAFF
TGTGCCAGCAAAACGAGCCTTGACACTGAAGCTTTCTTT
>-|-|TRBV18|TRBJ2-7
CASSSGPRPYEQYF
TGTGCCAGCTCAAGCGGGCCCCGTCCCTACGAGCAGTACTTC
>-|-|TRBV14|TRBJ2-7
CASSQGSGEQYF
TGTGCCAGCAGCCAAGGAAGCGGCGAGCAGTACTTC
>-|TRBD1|TRBV7-9|TRBJ1-4
CASSHTDREPAKLFF
TGTGCCAGCAGCCACACTGACAGGGAACCGGCAAAACTGTTTTTT
>-|-|TRBV10-3|TRBJ1-1
CAISSGAGTEAFF
TGTGCCATCAGTAGTGGGGCAGGCACTGAAGCTTTCTTT
>-|-|TRBV29-1|TRBJ1-2
CSVESRGANYGYTF
TGCAGCGTTGAAAGTCGGGGAGCTAACTATGGCTACACCTTC
>-|-|TRBV11-2|TRBJ1-1
CASSLRGGGLLTEAFF
TGTGCCAGCAGCTTGAGGGGAGGAGGGCTGCTCACTGAAGCTTTCTTT
>once|-|TRBV30|TRBJ2-7
CAWSVRVSDYEQYF
TGTGCCTGGAGTGTACGGGTTAGTGACTACGAGCAGTACTTC
>-|TRBD2|TRBV11-2|TRBJ2-5
CASSRRGWETQYF
TGTGCCAGCAGTAGGCGGGGGTGGGAGACCCAGTACTTC
>-|TRBD1|TRBV10-2|TRBJ1-6
CASSRAAGTGTSPLHF
TGCGCCAGCAGTCGGGCCGCCGGGACAGGGACTTCACCCCTCCACTTT
>-|-|TRBV6-5|TRBJ2-6
CASSRESSGANVLTF
TGTGCCAGCAGTCGTGAGTCCTCTGGGGCCAACGTCCTGACTTTC